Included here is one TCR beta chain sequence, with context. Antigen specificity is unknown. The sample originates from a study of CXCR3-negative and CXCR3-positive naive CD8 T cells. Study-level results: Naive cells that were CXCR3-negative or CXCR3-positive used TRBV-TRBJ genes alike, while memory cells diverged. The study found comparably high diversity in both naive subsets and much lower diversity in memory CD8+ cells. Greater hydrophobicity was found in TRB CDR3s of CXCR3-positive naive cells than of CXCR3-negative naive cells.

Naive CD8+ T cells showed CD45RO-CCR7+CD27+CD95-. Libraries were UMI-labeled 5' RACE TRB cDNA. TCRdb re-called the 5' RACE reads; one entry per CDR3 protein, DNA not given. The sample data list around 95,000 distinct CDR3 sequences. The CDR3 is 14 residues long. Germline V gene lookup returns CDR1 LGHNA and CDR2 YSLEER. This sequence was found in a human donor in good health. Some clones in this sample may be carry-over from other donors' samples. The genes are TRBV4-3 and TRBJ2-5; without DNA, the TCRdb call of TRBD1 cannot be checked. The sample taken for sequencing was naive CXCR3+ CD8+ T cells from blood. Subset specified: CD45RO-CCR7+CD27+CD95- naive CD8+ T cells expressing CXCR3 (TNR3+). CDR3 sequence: CASSQDGGVETQYF.